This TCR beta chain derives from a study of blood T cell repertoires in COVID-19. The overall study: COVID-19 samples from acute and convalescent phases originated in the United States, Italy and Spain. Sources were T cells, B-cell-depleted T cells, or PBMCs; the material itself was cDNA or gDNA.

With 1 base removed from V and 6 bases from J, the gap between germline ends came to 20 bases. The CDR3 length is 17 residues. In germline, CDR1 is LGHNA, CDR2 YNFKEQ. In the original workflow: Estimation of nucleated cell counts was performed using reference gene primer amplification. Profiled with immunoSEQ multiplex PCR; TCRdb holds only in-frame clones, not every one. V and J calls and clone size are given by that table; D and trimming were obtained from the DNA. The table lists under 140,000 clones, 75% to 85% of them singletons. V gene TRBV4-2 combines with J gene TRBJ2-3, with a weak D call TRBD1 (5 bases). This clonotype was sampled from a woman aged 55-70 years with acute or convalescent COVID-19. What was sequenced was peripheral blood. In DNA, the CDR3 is TGTGCCAGCAGCCAAGCGGCTGGCAGGGCGATGGCGGATACGCAGTATTTT. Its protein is CASSQAAGRAMADTQYF.